A single sample is the source of the 3 T cell receptor beta chains below, sequenced in a study of blood T cells in healthy people across ages. Alongside a J-beta primer mix, a sample-barcoded 5' primer served in a second PCR lasting roughly 7 to 12 cycles. A single record per CDR3 protein comes from TCRdb applying MiXCR to the 5' RACE reads. This sample has over a million distinct CDR3 sequences; less than 25% occur once, and the top ten carry around 0.75%. A further study also used this sample, focusing on T cells of mothers and their children.

The sequencing input was blood. These receptors came from a girl aged 2 to 10 in good health.

The chain uses TRBV13 and TRBJ2-7, with D unresolved. CDR3 length: 15 residues. V shed 5 bases and J shed 3 bases, with 17 bases lying between them. Germline CDR1 is PRHDT and CDR2 is FYEKMQ (reference sequence). The CDR3 DNA is TGTGCCAGCAGCGCGATACAGTTTTGCGTCTACGAGCAGTACTTC. Translation: CASSAIQFCVYEQYF.

The chain joins TRBV11-1 to TRBJ2-1; the D is unclear. Germline assignment: CDR1 SGHAT and CDR2 FQDESV (reference sequence). This CDR3 has 15 amino acids. V was pared by 4 bases and J by 0 bases, with 10 bases between. The CDR3 DNA reads as TGTGCCAGCAGCTCCAGCCAGAGCTCCTACAATGAGCAGTTCTTC. This sequence encodes CASSSSQSSYNEQFF.

V is TRBV3-1 and J is TRBJ2-5; 7 bases are shared with TRBD2. The end of the DNA fits TRBJ2-1 better, so the J call may be wrong. Germline V gene sequence: CDR1 LGHDT, CDR2 YNNKEL (reference sequence). The CDR3 has 15 residues. CDR3 DNA sequence: TGTGCCAGCAGCCTTACTAGCGAACGCTACAATGAGCAGTTCTTC. Encoded protein: CASSLTSERYNEQFF.